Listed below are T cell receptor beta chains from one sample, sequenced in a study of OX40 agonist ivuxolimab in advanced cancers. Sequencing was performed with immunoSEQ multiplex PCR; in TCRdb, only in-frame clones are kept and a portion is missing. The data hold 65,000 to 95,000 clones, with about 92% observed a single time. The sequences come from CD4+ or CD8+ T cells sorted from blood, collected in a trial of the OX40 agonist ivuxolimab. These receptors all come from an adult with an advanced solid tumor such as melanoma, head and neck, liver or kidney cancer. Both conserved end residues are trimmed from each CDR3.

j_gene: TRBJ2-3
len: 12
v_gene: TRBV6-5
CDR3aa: ASRRGLNQDTQY

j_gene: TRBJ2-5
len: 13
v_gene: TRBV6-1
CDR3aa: ASSEALSEQETQY

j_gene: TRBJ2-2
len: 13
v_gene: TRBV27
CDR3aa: ASSLGRGYTGELF

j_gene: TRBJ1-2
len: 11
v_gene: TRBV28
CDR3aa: ATPTQDSYGYT

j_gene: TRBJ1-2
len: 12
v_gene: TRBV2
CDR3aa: ASSELGRGYGYT

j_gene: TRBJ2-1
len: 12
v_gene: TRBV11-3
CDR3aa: ASSLVGSYNEQF

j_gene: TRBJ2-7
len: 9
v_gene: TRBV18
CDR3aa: ASSSGYEQY

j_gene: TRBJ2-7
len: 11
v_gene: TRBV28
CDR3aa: ATRRQGSYEQY

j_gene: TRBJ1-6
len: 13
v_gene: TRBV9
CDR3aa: ASSPKGGYNSPLH

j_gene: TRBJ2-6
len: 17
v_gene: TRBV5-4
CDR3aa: ASRRGPGTGITGANVLT

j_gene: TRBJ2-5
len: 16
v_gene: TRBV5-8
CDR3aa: ASSLLPSGSFSTQTQY